These 30 T cell receptor beta chains originate from one sample sequenced in a study of cytomegalovirus exposure and HLA in healthy donors. Generated by immunoSEQ multiplex PCR, the TCRdb table keeps only in-frame clones and is missing some. Altogether over 200,000 clones are present, about 90% being singletons, with the ten largest covering under 4%. Material: PBMCs. These receptor sequences come from a woman in her thirties in good health and CMV-seronegative.

J is TRBJ2-7 and V is TRBV7-2, with TRBD2 matching over 12 bases. Germline values: CDR1 SGHTA, CDR2 FQGNSA. The length of the CDR3 is 16 residues. The J segment lost 1 base and the V segment lost 4 bases, leaving 5 bases of the junction unmatched. The CDR3 DNA follows: TGTGCCAGCAGCTCGCTAGGACTAGCGGGATCCTACGAGCAGTACTTC. It encodes CASSSLGLAGSYEQYF.

This chain links TRBV14 with TRBJ2-2, with D perhaps TRBD1 (5 bases). V was cut by 3 bases and J by 4 bases, with 15 bases left in between. CDR3 size: 16 residues. Germline CDR1 SGHDN, CDR2 FVKESK. The CDR3 sequence is CASSHRAGMGTGELFF. The CDR3 coding sequence is TGTGCCAGCAGCCACCGCGCAGGGATGGGCACCGGGGAGCTGTTTTTT.

This chain connects TRBV4-1 to TRBJ1-2, with TRBD1 matching 10 bases. The CDR3 has 15 amino acids. CDR1 MGHRA and CDR2 YSYEKL come from the germline V gene. The trim removed 2 bases at V and 5 bases at J, leaving 5 bases unmatched. The CDR3 reads CASSQNGQGGYGYTF. The CDR3 DNA follows: TGCGCCAGCAGCCAAAACGGACAGGGGGGGTATGGCTACACCTTC.

This clone appeared once. This sequence joins TRBV7-3 and TRBJ2-5; a possible D gene is TRBD1 (6 bases). V shed 6 bases and J shed 4 bases, with 18 bases lying between them. The CDR3 is made up of 15 amino acids. Germline CDR1 is SGHTA and CDR2 is FQGTGA. CDR3 bases: TGTGCCAGCAGTAAAACAGGGTTTGTTGGAGAGACCCAGTACTTC. It translates to CASSKTGFVGETQYF.

This chain connects TRBV7-2 to TRBJ1-2; TRBD1 is a possible D gene (5 bases). Germline loops: CDR1 SGHTA, CDR2 FQGNSA. This CDR3 is built from 13 residues. Between the trimmed V and J ends, which lost 1 base and 4 bases, there was a span of 7 bases. The CDR3 coding sequence is TGTGCCAGCAGCTTAGGGGACGGCTATGGCTACACCTTC. Translating gives CASSLGDGYGYTF.

This rearrangement joins TRBV5-1 to TRBJ2-5; D is unclear. V was pared by 1 base and J by 5 bases, with 3 bases between. CDR3 length equals 11 residues. Germline CDR1 SGHRS, CDR2 YFSETQ. The CDR3 loop is CASSLLETQYF. Written as DNA, the CDR3 is TGCGCCAGCAGCTTGTTGGAGACCCAGTACTTC. Full variable domain (outside the CDR3, taken from reference TRBV5-1 and TRBJ2-5): KAGVTQTPRYLIKTRGQQVTLSCSPISGHRSVSWYQQTPGQGLQFLFEYFSETQRNKGNFPGRFSGRQFSNSRSEMNVSTLELGDSALYLCASSLLETQYFGPGTRLLVL.

The chain couples TRBV28 to TRBJ2-7; 9 bases are shared with TRBD2. The CDR3 extends over 14 amino acids. V trimming: 7 bases; J trimming: 3 bases; junction bases outside the gene matches: 7. Germline V CDR1 and CDR2: MDHEN, SYDVKM. CDR3 region: CASTRSGSLYEQYF. The CDR3 DNA follows: TGTGCCAGCACCCGTAGCGGGAGTCTCTACGAGCAGTACTTC.

V is TRBV18 and J is TRBJ2-1; D remains unclear. The V gene lost 0 bases and the J gene lost 7 bases, with 19 bases spanning the gap. CDR3 size: 17 residues. Germline V CDR1 and CDR2: KGHSH, LQKENI. In DNA, the CDR3 is TGTGCCAGCTCACCACCGGGGTGGGGAAAAGGGTATAATGAGCAGTTCTTC. It translates to CASSPPGWGKGYNEQFF.

This clone was detected once. The rearrangement joins TRBV9 to TRBJ2-7; D possibly corresponds to TRBD1 (6 bases). The ends were cut back, 3 bases at V and 4 bases at J, with 14 bases in the middle. The CDR3 covers 14 residues. Germline values: CDR1 SGDLS, CDR2 YYNGEE. The CDR3 region has the DNA TGTGCCAGCAGCGAGGGGGTAGGATCTTACGAGCAGTACTTC. It codes for CASSEGVGSYEQYF.

V gene TRBV5-1 combines with J gene TRBJ2-5; TRBD1 agrees at 12 bases. This CDR3 is 16 amino acids long. V trimming: 0 bases; J trimming: 7 bases; junction bases outside the gene matches: 7. Germline V gene data show CDR1 as SGHRS and CDR2 as YFSETQ. Here the CDR3 reads CASSLAGDRGLGTQYF. CDR3 coding DNA: TGCGCCAGCAGCTTGGCCGGGGACAGGGGGCTTGGGACCCAGTACTTC.

The chain recombines TRBV4-1 with TRBJ2-3; 9 positions agree with TRBD1. V was clipped by 1 base and J by 1 base; unmatched bases: 0. The germline gives CDR1 MGHRA, CDR2 YSYEKL. The CDR3 is made up of 15 amino acids. CDR3 bases: TGCGCCAGCAGCCAAGGGACAGGGGGCACAGATACGCAGTATTTT. It translates to CASSQGTGGTDTQYF.

This sequence joins TRBV7-9 and TRBJ2-6; D may be TRBD2 (5 bases). V lost 3 bases and J lost 4, with 16 bases in between. CDR1 SEHNR and CDR2 FQNEAQ come from the germline V gene (reference sequence). This CDR3 is built from 17 residues. The CDR3 nucleotides read TGTGCCAGCAGCTTGGAAGGGCGGACTCGAGGGGCCAACGTCCTGACTTTC. It encodes CASSLEGRTRGANVLTF.

The chain has TRBV5-1 and TRBJ1-5, with a possible D match to TRBD1 (5 bases). Germline assignment: CDR1 SGHRS and CDR2 YFSETQ. This CDR3 has 12 residues. The ends were cut back, 7 bases at V and 0 bases at J, with 5 bases in the middle. In DNA form, the CDR3 reads TGCGCCAGCGGACATAGCAATCAGCCCCAGCATTTT. Residues: CASGHSNQPQHF.

The chain is built from TRBV7-2 and TRBJ2-7, with D maybe TRBD1 (6 bases). Germline V gene lookup returns CDR1 SGHTA and CDR2 FQGNSA. The ends were cut back, 4 bases at V and 0 bases at J, with 10 bases in the middle. The CDR3 is 14 amino acids. For the CDR3, the DNA is TGTGCCAGCAGCTACACAGGGTTCTCCTACGAGCAGTACTTC. It codes for CASSYTGFSYEQYF.

DNA for the CDR3: TGTGCCAGCAGCCAAGGCTCGGGACTGGGCAACAATGAGCAGTTCTTC. Its protein is CASSQGSGLGNNEQFF. The chain joins TRBV14 to TRBJ2-1; a weak D match, TRBD2 (6 bases). The V gene's germline CDR1 is SGHDN and CDR2 FVKESK. There are 16 residues in the CDR3. With 1 base removed from V and 5 bases from J, the gap between germline ends came to 15 bases. Full variable domain (rest looked up from reference TRBV14 and TRBJ2-1): EAGVTQFPSHSVIEKGQTVTLRCDPISGHDNLYWYRRVMGKEIKFLLHFVKESKQDESGMPNNRFLAERTGGTYSTLKVQPAELEDSGVYFCASSQGSGLGNNEQFFGPGTRLTVL.

This sequence joins TRBV27 and TRBJ1-2, with a weak D call TRBD1 (5 bases). Germline CDR1 is MNHEY and CDR2 is SMNVEV (reference sequence). This CDR3 region has 15 residues. The V and J ends lost 6 bases and 2 bases respectively, with 16 bases between them. CDR3 sequence: CASSRAGLTNYGYTF. DNA for the CDR3: TGTGCCAGCAGCAGGGCGGGGTTGACCAACTATGGCTACACCTTC.

The CDR3 here is CASSSGQGVYEQYF. CDR3 bases: TGTGCCAGCAGCTCCGGGCAAGGGGTCTACGAGCAGTACTTC. The J gene is TRBJ2-7, the V gene TRBV7-9, with D perhaps matching TRBD1 (5 bases). Between the trimmed V and J ends, which lost 4 bases and 3 bases, there was a span of 13 bases. The CDR3 runs 14 residues. Germline V gene lookup returns CDR1 SEHNR and CDR2 FQNEAQ (reference sequence).

The chain couples TRBV28 to TRBJ2-7; 9 positions agree with TRBD1. In germline, CDR1 is MDHEN, CDR2 SYDVKM. The CDR3 contains 12 residues. J gave up 4 bases and V 5 bases, and 0 bases lay outside the gene matches. The CDR3 DNA follows: TGTGCCAGCAGTGACAGGGGGTACGAGCAGTACTTC. It specifies CASSDRGYEQYF.

This chain joins TRBV14 and TRBJ2-5, with D possibly being TRBD2 (7 bases). V was pared by 1 base and J by 1 base, with 10 bases between. The CDR3 has 15 residues. CDR1 is SGHDN, CDR2 FVKESK, per germline. CDR3 region: CASSQVRGPQETQYF. CDR3 DNA: TGTGCCAGCAGCCAAGTGCGGGGGCCCCAAGAGACCCAGTACTTC.

The V call is TRBV28, the J call TRBJ2-7; 7 nucleotides line up with TRBD1. CDR1 and CDR2 (germline): MDHEN, SYDVKM. The CDR3 covers 14 residues. The J segment lost 3 bases and the V segment lost 5 bases, leaving 7 bases of the junction unmatched. In DNA form, the CDR3 reads TGTGCCAGCAGTCCGGGGACAGCTCTCTACGAGCAGTACTTC. Translating gives CASSPGTALYEQYF.

The chain couples TRBV18 to TRBJ2-7; 10 positions match TRBD1. Trimming took 1 base from V and 6 from J; bases not matched to a gene: 0. The CDR3 sequence is 13 residues long. Germline values: CDR1 KGHSH, CDR2 LQKENI. The CDR3 region has the DNA TGTGCCAGCTCACCACGGGACAGGGGCGAGCAGTACTTC. It codes for CASSPRDRGEQYF.

The rearrangement uses TRBV2 and TRBJ2-7, with 9 bases identical to TRBD1. The CDR3 totals 15 residues. The V segment lost 7 bases and the J segment 0 bases; nucleotides outside the gene matches: 7. Germline assignment: CDR1 SNHLY and CDR2 FYNNEI. The CDR3 DNA sequence: TGTGCCAGCACAAAAGGGACAGGGAGCTCCTACGAGCAGTACTTC. It is translated as CASTKGTGSSYEQYF.

This chain uses TRBV5-1 with TRBJ2-7; D is possibly TRBD2 (6 bases). Germline loops: CDR1 SGHRS, CDR2 YFSETQ. V lost 5 bases and J lost 0, with 12 bases in between. The CDR3 spans 14 residues. The CDR3 region is CASSEASDSYEQYF. The CDR3 region has the DNA TGCGCCAGCAGTGAGGCTAGCGACTCCTACGAGCAGTACTTC. Complete variable domain (other parts from reference TRBV5-1 and TRBJ2-7): KAGVTQTPRYLIKTRGQQVTLSCSPISGHRSVSWYQQTPGQGLQFLFEYFSETQRNKGNFPGRFSGRQFSNSRSEMNVSTLELGDSALYLCASSEASDSYEQYFGPGTRLTVT.

The chain uses TRBV6-5 and TRBJ1-2; D unclear. The V and J ends lost 0 bases and 2 bases respectively, with 10 bases between them. Germline V CDR1 and CDR2: MNHEY, SVGAGI. The CDR3 has 15 residues. The chain's CDR3 is CASSYSFLQNYGYTF. Here the CDR3 DNA reads TGTGCCAGCAGTTACTCGTTTCTACAGAACTATGGCTACACCTTC.

V gene TRBV4-1 combines with J gene TRBJ2-5; D gene ambiguous. In germline, CDR1 is MGHRA, CDR2 YSYEKL. The CDR3 loop spans 16 amino acids. The V and J ends lost 1 base and 4 bases respectively, with 16 bases between them. The CDR3 sequence is CASSQGFLVNGETQYF. In DNA form, the CDR3 reads TGCGCCAGCAGCCAAGGCTTTCTTGTCAACGGAGAGACCCAGTACTTC.

The V gene is TRBV28, the J gene TRBJ2-1; 16 bases are shared with TRBD2. With V trimmed by 6 bases and J by 4 bases, 9 bases remained unmatched. This CDR3 has 18 amino acids. Germline V gene data show CDR1 as MDHEN and CDR2 as SYDVKM. As DNA, the CDR3 is TGTGCCAGCAGCCGGGGACTAGCGGGAGGGCCAAGGTACAATGAGCAGTTCTTC. It is translated as CASSRGLAGGPRYNEQFF.

The chain recombines TRBV11-2 with TRBJ2-7; 9 bases agree with TRBD2. The trim removed 5 bases at V and 6 bases at J, leaving 11 bases unmatched. Germline CDR1 SGHAT, CDR2 FQNNGV. This CDR3 region has 15 residues. Here the CDR3 reads CASSPPLAGGSEQYF. The CDR3, as DNA: TGTGCCAGCAGCCCCCCCCTGGCGGGAGGGTCCGAGCAGTACTTC.

This sequence joins TRBV7-2 and TRBJ2-1; 9 nucleotides agree with TRBD2. With 5 bases clipped from V and 7 bases from J, the junction kept 9 bases outside the gene matches. The CDR3 covers 15 residues. The germline V gene has CDR1 SGHTA and CDR2 FQGNSA. The CDR3: CASSESSGRPNEQFF. The CDR3 nucleotides read TGTGCCAGCAGCGAAAGCAGCGGGAGGCCAAATGAGCAGTTCTTC.

This clone was seen only a few times. This sequence joins TRBV27 and TRBJ2-7, with D maybe TRBD1 (6 bases). This CDR3 spans 17 amino acids. CDR1 MNHEY and CDR2 SMNVEV come from the germline V gene (reference sequence). Trimming shortened V by 2 bases and J by 4 bases, and 21 bases separated the two germline ends. This CDR3 reads CASSLLPRTGTVYEQYF. Written as DNA, the CDR3 is TGTGCCAGCAGTTTACTCCCCAGAACAGGGACGGTATACGAGCAGTACTTC.

CDR3 bases: TGCGCCAGCAGCCAAGACGGGGCCACAGATACGCAGTATTTT. Protein: CASSQDGATDTQYF. V and J are TRBV4-1 and TRBJ2-3, with D tentatively TRBD1 or TRBD2 (5 bases each). Germline loops: CDR1 MGHRA, CDR2 YSYEKL. V was clipped by 0 bases and J by 2 bases, with 6 bases between them. The length of the CDR3 is 14 residues.